This record concerns one T cell receptor beta chain sequence. What it recognizes is unknown. Primers included in the PCR were 60 Vbeta and 13 Jbeta primers. Data came from immunoSEQ multiplex PCR; TCRdb stores just in-frame clones and leaves some out. This sample has about 60,000 clones; 70% occur once, and the top ten carry just under 20%. Unmatched junction bases numbered 12, after V lost 7 bases and J lost 5 bases. The length of the CDR3 is 15 residues. In germline, CDR1 is LNHDA, CDR2 SQIVND (reference sequence). These data are taken from a study of cytomegalovirus exposure and HLA in healthy donors. The study, taken as a whole, reports: Rarity characterized most TCR sequences, yet some public TCRs appeared in many donors. Productive rates of about 87% or about 30% were seen for most TCR beta V segments in an earlier analysis.

The sequence came from a woman aged 55-70 years in good health and CMV-seropositive. Material: PBMCs. The J gene is TRBJ1-2, the V gene TRBV19, with 8 positions matching TRBD1. CDR3 amino acids: CASTLAAGGYYGYTF. In nucleotides, the CDR3 is TGTGCCAGTACCTTGGCAGCAGGGGGCTATTATGGCTACACCTTC.